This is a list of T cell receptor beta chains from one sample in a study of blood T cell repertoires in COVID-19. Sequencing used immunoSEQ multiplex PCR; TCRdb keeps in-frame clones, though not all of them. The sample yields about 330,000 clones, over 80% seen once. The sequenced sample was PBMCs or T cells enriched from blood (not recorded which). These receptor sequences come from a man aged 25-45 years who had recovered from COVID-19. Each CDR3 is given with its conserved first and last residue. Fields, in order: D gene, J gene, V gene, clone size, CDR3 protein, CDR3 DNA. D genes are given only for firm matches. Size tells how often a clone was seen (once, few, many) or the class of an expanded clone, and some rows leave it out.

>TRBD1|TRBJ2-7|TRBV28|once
CASHSEPGTGRVYEQYF
TGTGCCAGCCACTCCGAACCCGGGACAGGTAGAGTCTACGAGCAGTACTTC
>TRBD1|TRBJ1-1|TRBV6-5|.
CASSYSGQLLNTEAFF
TGTGCCAGCAGTTACTCGGGACAGCTTTTGAACACTGAAGCTTTCTTT
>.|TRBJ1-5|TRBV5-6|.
CASSFGGRGNQPQHF
TGTGCCAGCAGCTTCGGGGGGCGCGGGAATCAGCCCCAGCATTTT
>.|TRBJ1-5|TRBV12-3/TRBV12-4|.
CASRYRDIQPQHF
TGTGCCAGCAGGTACCGGGACATTCAGCCCCAGCATTTT
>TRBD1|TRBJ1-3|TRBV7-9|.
CASSFGGQNPGNTIYF
TGTGCCAGCAGCTTCGGGGGACAGAATCCTGGAAACACCATATATTTT
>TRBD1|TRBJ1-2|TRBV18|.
CASSPPTGVGGYTF
TGTGCCAGCTCACCACCGACAGGGGTGGGTGGCTACACCTTC
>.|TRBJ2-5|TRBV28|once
CASSGGETQYF
TGTGCCAGCTCGGGTGGAGAGACCCAGTACTTC
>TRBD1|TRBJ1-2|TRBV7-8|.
CASSRGQVYGYTF
TGTGCCAGCAGCCGGGGACAGGTTTATGGCTACACCTTC
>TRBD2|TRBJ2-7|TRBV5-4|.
CAMRGGASYEQYF
TGTGCCATGCGGGGGGGTGCTTCCTACGAGCAGTACTTC
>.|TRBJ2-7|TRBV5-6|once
CASSLGASFSYEQYF
TGTGCCAGCAGCTTGGGGGCCAGCTTCTCCTACGAGCAGTACTTC